This TCR beta chain is drawn from a study of T cell changes during pregnancy in multiple sclerosis. V shed 4 bases and J 6 bases; nucleotides not matched to a gene: 4. The CDR3 is made up of 15 amino acids. Germline loops: CDR1 SGHTA, CDR2 FQGNSA. TCRdb keeps only in-frame clones here, not all; method: immunoSEQ multiplex PCR. The sample lists around 97,000 clones, 75% to 95% occurring once. This material consisted of peripheral blood, taken in the second trimester of pregnancy. This TCR was sampled from a female donor in good health, enrolled as a control in a pregnancy study. The J gene is TRBJ2-7, the V gene TRBV7-2; 15 bases match TRBD2. CDR3 in amino acids: CASSWGLAGGGEQYF. The CDR3 region has the DNA TGTGCCAGCAGCTGGGGACTAGCGGGAGGAGGCGAGCAGTACTTC.